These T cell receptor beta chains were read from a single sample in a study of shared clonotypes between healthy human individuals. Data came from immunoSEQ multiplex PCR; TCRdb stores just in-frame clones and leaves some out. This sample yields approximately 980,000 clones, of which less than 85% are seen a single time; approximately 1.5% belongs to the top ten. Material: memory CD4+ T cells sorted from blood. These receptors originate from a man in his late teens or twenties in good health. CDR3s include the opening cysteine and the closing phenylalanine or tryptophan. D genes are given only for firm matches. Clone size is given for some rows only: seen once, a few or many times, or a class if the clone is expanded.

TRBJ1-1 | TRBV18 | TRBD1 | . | CASSRVDAGGTEAFF | TGTGCCAGCTCCCGCGTGGACGCAGGGGGTACTGAAGCTTTCTTT
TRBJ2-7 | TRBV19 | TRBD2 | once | CASSGGSSGGMGYEQYF | TGTGCCAGTAGTGGCGGCTCCTCCGGGGGGATGGGCTACGAGCAGTACTTC
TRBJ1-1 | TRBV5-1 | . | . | CASSLSTGLQGTEAFF | TGCGCCAGCAGCCTTTCTACAGGACTGCAGGGGACTGAAGCTTTCTTT
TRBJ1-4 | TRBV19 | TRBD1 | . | CASSIAGQPNEKLFF | TGTGCCAGTAGTATAGCGGGACAGCCTAATGAAAAACTGTTTTTT
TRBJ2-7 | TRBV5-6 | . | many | CASSRPGDSYEQYF | TGTGCCAGCAGCCGTCCCGGGGATTCCTACGAGCAGTACTTC
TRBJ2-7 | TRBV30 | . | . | CAWKGDLDEQYF | TGTGCCTGGAAGGGGGACCTGGACGAGCAGTACTTC
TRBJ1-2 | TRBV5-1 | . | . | CASSRDGTNYGYTF | TGCGCCAGCAGCCGGGACGGTACTAACTATGGCTACACCTTC
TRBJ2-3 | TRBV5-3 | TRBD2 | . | CARMGAGSPNTQYF | TGTGCCAGAATGGGAGCGGGGTCACCAAATACGCAGTATTTT
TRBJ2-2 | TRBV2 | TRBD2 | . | CASSYRGGPGELFF | TGTGCCAGCAGCTACCGGGGGGGGCCCGGGGAGCTGTTTTTT
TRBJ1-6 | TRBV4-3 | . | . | CASSQDAGGGNSPLHF | TGCGCCAGCAGCCAAGACGCGGGGGGCGGGAATTCACCCCTCCACTTT
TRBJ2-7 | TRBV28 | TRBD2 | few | CASRLSGTSYEQYF | TGTGCCAGCCGCCTCAGCGGGACCTCCTACGAGCAGTACTTC
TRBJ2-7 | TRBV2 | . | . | CASSEVGYSEQYF | TGTGCCAGCAGTGAAGTGGGATATTCCGAGCAGTACTTC
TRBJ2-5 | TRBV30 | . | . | CAWTGAYQETQYF | TGTGCCTGGACAGGAGCGTACCAAGAGACCCAGTACTTC